This T cell receptor beta chain was profiled in a study of cytomegalovirus exposure and HLA in healthy donors. Assay: immunoSEQ multiplex PCR; the TCRdb copy retains only in-frame clones and omits some. The sample records tens of thousands of clones, 93% being singletons. This sequence was found in a woman aged 25 to 39 in good health and CMV-seronegative. Sequencing input: PBMCs.

This CDR3 reads CASSHPGGGELFF. DNA for the CDR3: TGTGCCAGCAGCCACCCGGGAGGCGGGGAGCTGTTTTTT. The chain uses TRBV7-7 and TRBJ2-2, with 7 bases aligning to TRBD2. V was pared by 5 bases and J by 7 bases, with 4 bases of the junction left unmatched. Germline-derived CDR1 and CDR2 are SSHAT and FNYEAQ (reference sequence). The CDR3 is 13 amino acids.